This T cell receptor beta chain was identified in a study of CD8 T cells in Susac syndrome. Random hexamers were used to reverse transcribe an amount of about 0.45 to 1 ug RNA. With immunoSEQ multiplex PCR, TCR beta CDR3 was amplified across 54 Vbeta and 13 Jbeta. A single record per CDR3 protein comes from TCRdb applying MiXCR to the immunoSEQ multiplex PCR reads. The sample includes a few hundred thousand distinct CDR3 sequences, 92% seen only once; the top ten take approximately 0.13%. The germline CDR1 and CDR2 sequences are SNHLY and FYNNEI. The CDR3 runs 16 residues. V dropped 4 bases and J dropped 0 bases, with 16 bases sitting between them. TEMRA cells were FACS-enriched, and CD8+ and CD4+ T cells were isolated negatively.

The material sequenced was CD8+ T cells from PBMCs. This receptor was identified in a human donor with multiple sclerosis. This chain joins TRBV2 and TRBJ2-7; weak D call: TRBD2 (6 bases). The CDR3 reads CASSAPGLRSSYEQYF. Here the CDR3 DNA reads TGTGCCAGCAGTGCGCCGGGACTCCGAAGCTCCTACGAGCAGTACTTC.